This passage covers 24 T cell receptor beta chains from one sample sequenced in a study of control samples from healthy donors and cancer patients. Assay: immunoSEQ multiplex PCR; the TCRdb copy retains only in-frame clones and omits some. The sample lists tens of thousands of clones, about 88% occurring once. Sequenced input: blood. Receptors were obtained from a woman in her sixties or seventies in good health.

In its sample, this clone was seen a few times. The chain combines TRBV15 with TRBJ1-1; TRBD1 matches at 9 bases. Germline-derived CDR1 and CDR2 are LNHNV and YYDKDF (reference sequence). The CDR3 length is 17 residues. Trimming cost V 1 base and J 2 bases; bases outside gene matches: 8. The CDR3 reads CATSRVWTGEKNTEAFF. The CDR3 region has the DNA TGTGCCACCAGCAGAGTTTGGACAGGGGAAAAAAACACTGAAGCTTTCTTT.

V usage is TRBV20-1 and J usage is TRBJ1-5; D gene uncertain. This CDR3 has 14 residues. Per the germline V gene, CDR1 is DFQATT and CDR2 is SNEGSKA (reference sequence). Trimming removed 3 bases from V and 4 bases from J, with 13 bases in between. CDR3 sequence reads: CSASPEVGNQPQHF. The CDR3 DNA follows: TGCAGTGCTAGTCCGGAGGTAGGGAATCAGCCCCAGCATTTT.

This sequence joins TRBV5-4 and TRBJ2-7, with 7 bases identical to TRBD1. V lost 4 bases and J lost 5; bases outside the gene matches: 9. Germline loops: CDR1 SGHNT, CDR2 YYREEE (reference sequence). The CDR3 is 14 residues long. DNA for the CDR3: TGTGCCAGCAGCGTTCCACAGGGGACCCACGAGCAGTACTTC. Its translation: CASSVPQGTHEQYF.

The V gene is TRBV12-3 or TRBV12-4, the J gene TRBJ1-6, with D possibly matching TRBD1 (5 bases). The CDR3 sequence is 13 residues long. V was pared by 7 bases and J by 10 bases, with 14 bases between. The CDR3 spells CASKREGHSPLHF. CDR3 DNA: TGTGCCAGCAAACGGGAGGGGCACTCACCCCTCCACTTT.

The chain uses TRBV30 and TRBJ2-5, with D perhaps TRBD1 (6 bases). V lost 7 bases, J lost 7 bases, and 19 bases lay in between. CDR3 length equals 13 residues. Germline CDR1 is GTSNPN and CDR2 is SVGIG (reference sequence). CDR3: CAYSPRQDGTQYF. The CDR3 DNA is TGTGCCTACTCCCCCCGACAGGACGGGACCCAGTACTTC.

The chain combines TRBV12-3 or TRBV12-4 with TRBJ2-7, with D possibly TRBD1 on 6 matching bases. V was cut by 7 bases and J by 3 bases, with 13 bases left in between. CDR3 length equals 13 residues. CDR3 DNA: TGTGCCAGCACCTTTACAGGGCGCTACGAGCAGTACTTC. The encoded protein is CASTFTGRYEQYF.

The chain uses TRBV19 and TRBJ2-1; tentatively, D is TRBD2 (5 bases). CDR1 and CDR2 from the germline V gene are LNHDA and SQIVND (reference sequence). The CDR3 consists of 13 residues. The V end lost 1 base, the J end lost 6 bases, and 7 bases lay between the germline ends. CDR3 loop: CASSIGAGNEQFF. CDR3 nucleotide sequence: TGTGCCAGTAGTATAGGGGCGGGCAATGAGCAGTTCTTC.

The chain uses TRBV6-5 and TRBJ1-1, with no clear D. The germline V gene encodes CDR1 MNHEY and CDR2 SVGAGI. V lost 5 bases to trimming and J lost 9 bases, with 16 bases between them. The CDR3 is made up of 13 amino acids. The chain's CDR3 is CASSPGSFSKAFF. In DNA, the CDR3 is TGTGCCAGCAGTCCCGGTTCTTTCTCAAAAGCTTTCTTT.

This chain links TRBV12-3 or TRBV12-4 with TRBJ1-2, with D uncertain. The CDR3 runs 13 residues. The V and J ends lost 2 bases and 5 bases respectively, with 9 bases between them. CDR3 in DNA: TGTGCCAGCAGTTTACGGGCGGGGTATGGCTACACCTTC. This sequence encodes CASSLRAGYGYTF.

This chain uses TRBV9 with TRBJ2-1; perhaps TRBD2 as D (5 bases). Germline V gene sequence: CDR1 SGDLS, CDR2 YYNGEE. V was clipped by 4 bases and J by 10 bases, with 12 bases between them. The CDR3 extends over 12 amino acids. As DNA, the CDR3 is TGTGCCAGCAGCACCCACGGGGAAGAGCAGTTCTTC. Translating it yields CASSTHGEEQFF.

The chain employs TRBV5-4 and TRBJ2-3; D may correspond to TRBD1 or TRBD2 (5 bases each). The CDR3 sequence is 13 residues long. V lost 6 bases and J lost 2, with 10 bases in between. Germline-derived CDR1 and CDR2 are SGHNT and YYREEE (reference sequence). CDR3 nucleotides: TGTGCCAGCACTCTCGGGGCCACAGATACGCAGTATTTT. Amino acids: CASTLGATDTQYF.

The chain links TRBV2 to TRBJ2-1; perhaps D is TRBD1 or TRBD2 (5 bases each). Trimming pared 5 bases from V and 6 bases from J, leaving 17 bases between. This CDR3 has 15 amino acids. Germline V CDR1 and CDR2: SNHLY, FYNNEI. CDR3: CASSRDQRRFNEQFF. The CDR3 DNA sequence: TGTGCCAGCAGTCGGGACCAGCGGCGCTTCAATGAGCAGTTCTTC.

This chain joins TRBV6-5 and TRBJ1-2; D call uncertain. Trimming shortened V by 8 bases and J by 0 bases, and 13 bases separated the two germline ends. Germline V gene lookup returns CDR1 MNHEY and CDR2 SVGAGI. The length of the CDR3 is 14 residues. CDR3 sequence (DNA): TGTGCCAGCCGGAGTCCTTACACTAACTATGGCTACACCTTC. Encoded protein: CASRSPYTNYGYTF.

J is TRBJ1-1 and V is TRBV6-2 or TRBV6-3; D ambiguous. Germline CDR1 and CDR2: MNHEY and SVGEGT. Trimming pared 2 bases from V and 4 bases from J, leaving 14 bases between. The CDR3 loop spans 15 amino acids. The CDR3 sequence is CASSYPVRGRTEAFF. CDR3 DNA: TGTGCCAGCAGTTACCCGGTACGAGGACGCACTGAAGCTTTCTTT.

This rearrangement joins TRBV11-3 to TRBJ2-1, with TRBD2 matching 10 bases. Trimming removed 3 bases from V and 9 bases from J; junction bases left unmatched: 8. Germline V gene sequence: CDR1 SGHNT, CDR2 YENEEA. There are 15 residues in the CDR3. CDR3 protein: CASSFGSSGGSEQFF. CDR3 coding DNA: TGTGCCAGCAGCTTTGGATCTAGCGGGGGCTCTGAGCAGTTCTTC.

The CDR3 protein is CASSPGTGNTEAFF. DNA of the CDR3: TGTGCCAGCTCACCGGGAACCGGCAACACTGAAGCTTTCTTT. The J gene is TRBJ1-1, the V gene TRBV18; D not resolved. This CDR3 contains 14 residues. The V end was cut by 3 bases, the J end by 2 bases, with 10 bases between. Germline V gene data show CDR1 as KGHSH and CDR2 as LQKENI.

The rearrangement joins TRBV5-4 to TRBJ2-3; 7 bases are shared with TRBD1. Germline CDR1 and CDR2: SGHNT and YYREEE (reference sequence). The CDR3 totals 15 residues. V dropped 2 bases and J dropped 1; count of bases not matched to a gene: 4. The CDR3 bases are TGTGCCAGCAGCTTACAGGGGTTGGGCACAGATACGCAGTATTTT. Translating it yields CASSLQGLGTDTQYF.

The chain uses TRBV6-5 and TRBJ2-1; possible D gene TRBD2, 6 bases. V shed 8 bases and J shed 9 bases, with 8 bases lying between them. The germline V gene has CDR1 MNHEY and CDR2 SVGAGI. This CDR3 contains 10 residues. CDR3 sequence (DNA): TGTGCCAGCCGGGGGATTGAGCAGTTCTTC. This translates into CASRGIEQFF.

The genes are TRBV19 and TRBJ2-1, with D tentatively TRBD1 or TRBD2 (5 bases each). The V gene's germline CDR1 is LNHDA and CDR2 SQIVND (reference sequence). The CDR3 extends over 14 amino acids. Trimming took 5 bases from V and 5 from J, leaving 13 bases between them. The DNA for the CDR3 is TGTGCCAGTAGTCGCCGGGACGGGCACAATGAGCAGTTCTTC. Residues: CASSRRDGHNEQFF.

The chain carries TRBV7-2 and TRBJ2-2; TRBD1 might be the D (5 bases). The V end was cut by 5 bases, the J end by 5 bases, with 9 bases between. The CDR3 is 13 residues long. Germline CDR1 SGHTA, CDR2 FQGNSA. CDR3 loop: CASSPGYTGELFF. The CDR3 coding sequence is TGTGCCAGCAGCCCAGGGTATACCGGGGAGCTGTTTTTT.

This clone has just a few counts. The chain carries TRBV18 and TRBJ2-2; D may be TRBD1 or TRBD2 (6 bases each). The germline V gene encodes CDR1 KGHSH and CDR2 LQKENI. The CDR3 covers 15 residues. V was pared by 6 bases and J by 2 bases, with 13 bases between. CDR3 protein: CASSTGAANTGELFF. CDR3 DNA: TGTGCCAGCTCTACGGGGGCAGCTAACACCGGGGAGCTGTTTTTT.

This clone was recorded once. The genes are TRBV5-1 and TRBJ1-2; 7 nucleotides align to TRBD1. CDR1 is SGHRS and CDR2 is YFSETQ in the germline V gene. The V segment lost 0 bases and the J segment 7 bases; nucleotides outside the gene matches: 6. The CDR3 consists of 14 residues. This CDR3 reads CASSLEGGASGYTF. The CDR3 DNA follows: TGCGCCAGCAGCTTGGAAGGGGGCGCGAGTGGCTACACCTTC.

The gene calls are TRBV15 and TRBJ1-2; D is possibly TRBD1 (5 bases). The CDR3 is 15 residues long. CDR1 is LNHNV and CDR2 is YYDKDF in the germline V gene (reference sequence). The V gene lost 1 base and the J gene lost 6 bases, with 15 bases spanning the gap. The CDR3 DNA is TGTGCCACCAGCAGAGCCCCTGGGACGTTAGATGGCTACACCTTC. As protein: CATSRAPGTLDGYTF.

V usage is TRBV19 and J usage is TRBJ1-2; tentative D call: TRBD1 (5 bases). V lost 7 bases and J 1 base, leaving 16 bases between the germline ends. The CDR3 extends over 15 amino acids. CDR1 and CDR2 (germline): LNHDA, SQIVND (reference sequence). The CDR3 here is CASKGTKPNNYGYTF. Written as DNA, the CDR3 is TGTGCCAGTAAAGGGACCAAGCCGAATAACTATGGCTACACCTTC.